The source of this T cell receptor (beta chain) is a study of cytomegalovirus exposure and HLA in healthy donors. Germline V gene data show CDR1 as SGHDT and CDR2 as YYEEEE. The CDR3 is 14 residues long. V shed 4 bases, J shed 10 bases, and the junction held 5 bases outside the gene matches. With 60 Vbeta and 13 Jbeta primers, the PCR was carried out. Measured with immunoSEQ multiplex PCR; TCRdb has only the in-frame clones, and not every one. The sample records 120,000 or so clones, roughly 75% being singletons. The receptor was derived from a female donor in good health and CMV-seronegative. Specimen: PBMCs. V usage is TRBV5-6 and J usage is TRBJ1-6, with 10 bases identical to TRBD1. This CDR3 reads CASSRRDRGSPLHF. The CDR3 coding sequence is TGTGCCAGCAGCCGCCGGGACAGGGGCTCACCCCTCCACTTT. The whole variable domain, remainder taken from reference TRBV5-6 and TRBJ1-6, is DAGVTQSPTHLIKTRGQQVTLRCSPKSGHDTVSWYQQALGQGPQFIFQYYEEEERQRGNFPDRFSGHQFPNYSSELNVNALLLGDSALYLCASSRRDRGSPLHFGNGTRLTVT.